This T cell receptor beta chain was documented in a study of blood T cell repertoires in COVID-19 (dated by TCRdb to the early 2020s). In terms of the full investigation: The collaborator samples originated in the United States, Italy and Spain and spanned the acute and convalescent phases of COVID-19. The prospective study material was composed of cDNA or gDNA derived from T cells, B-cell-depleted T cells, or PBMCs. The repertoires were released in a freely available public database intended as a resource for research on the immune response to SARS-CoV-2. Where available, HLA class I and class II types were taken from metadata supplied by the sample provider and were not determined by assay-based typing. Sample metadata almost always included a de-identified subject ID, COVID-19 status, age in years and sex. The samples were drawn from the first 160 participants of the ongoing ImmuneRACE study and from 1,200 or so subjects provided by 6 global collaborators. Subjects who had been exposed to COVID-19, were actively infected with it, or had recovered from it provided the deeply sampled blood TCRbeta repertoires that made up the dataset.

Here is what the overall study found, with its caveats: The quantity of clinical and demographic metadata differed by source and by participant and was supplied without curation.

TCRbeta CDR3 regions were amplified from genomic DNA using the immunoSEQ Assay, a bias-controlled multiplex PCR. On the authors' methods: The number of nucleated cells in each sample was estimated by amplification of reference gene primers within the assay. To quantify the absolute abundance of each unique TCRbeta CDR3 rearrangement, sequence reads were collapsed and filtered. For each sample, productive Simpson clonality was calculated by taking the square root of Simpson's diversity index across productive rearrangements. Sourced from immuneACCESS, this table was stored by TCRdb with only in-frame sequences that have V and J called. A share of the clones is absent; for the studies checked, an unresolved V gene accounts for under half, and the remainder has no known explanation. Clonal size and the V and J genes are those of that table, whereas D and trimming came from the DNA. The sample table holds about 250,000 clones, of which 84% were seen once. The top ten clones comprise roughly 1.4% of the sample.

A second Seattle source provided samples from volunteer blood donors who had recovered from COVID-19. The collaborating institutions used their own protocols to collect whole blood in K2EDTA tubes. For TCRbeta analysis, collaborators shipped samples as frozen whole blood, isolated PBMCs, or DNA extracted from either of those sample types. As regards this clone: Its specific antigen is unknown. Per-base qualities were not stored, and no clone one base away is much larger.

The CDR3 measures 18 amino acids from cysteine to phenylalanine. The retained sequence is limited to the CDR3, 54 bases, with the frame set at the first base. As encoded in the germline V gene, CDR1 is MGHRA while CDR2 is YSYEKL. Ends trimmed: V by 1 base, J by 0 bases; bases unmatched to a gene: 4. What was sequenced was peripheral blood. The TCR comes from a woman aged 40 to 50 who had recovered from COVID-19. The rearranged chain carries TRBV4-1 and TRBJ2-2, with 11 middle bases fitting TRBD2. CDR3 reads: CASSQGLAGSSNTGELFF. The DNA is as follows: TGCGCCAGCAGCCAAGGACTAGCGGGAAGCTCGAACACCGGGGAGCTGTTTTTT.